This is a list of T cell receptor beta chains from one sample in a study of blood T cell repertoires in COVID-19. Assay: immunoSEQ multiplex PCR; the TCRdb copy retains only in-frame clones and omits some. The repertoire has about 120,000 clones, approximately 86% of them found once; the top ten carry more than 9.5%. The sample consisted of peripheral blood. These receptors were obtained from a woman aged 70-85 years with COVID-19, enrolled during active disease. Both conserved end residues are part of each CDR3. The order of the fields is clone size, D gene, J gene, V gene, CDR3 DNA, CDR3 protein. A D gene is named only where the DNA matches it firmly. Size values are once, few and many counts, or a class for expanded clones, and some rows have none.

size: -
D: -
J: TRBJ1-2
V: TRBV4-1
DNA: TGCGCCAGCAGCGAGGGGAGATTCGGGACTACCCGCGACTATGGCTACACCTTC
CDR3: CASSEGRFGTTRDYGYTF

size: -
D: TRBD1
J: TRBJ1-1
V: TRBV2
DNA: TGTGCCAGCAGAACCCAGGGGGCGGGCACTGAAGCTTTCTTT
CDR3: CASRTQGAGTEAFF

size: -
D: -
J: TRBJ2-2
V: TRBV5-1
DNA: TGCGCCAGCAGCTTGAATAACGGGGAGCTGTTTTTT
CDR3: CASSLNNGELFF

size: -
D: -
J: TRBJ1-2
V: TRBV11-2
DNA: TGTGCCAGCAGCTATAACAGGGACGGCTACACCTTC
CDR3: CASSYNRDGYTF

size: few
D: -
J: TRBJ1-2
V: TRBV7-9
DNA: TGTGCCAGCAGCTTAGCTTCCGGGACAAACTATGGCTACACCTTC
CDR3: CASSLASGTNYGYTF

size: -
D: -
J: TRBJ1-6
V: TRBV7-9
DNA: TGTGCCAGCAGCTTATTTCGGGGGGGTTCACCCCTCCACTTT
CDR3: CASSLFRGGSPLHF

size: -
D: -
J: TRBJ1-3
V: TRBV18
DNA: TGTGCCAGCTCACGGCAGGGGCCCACTGGAAACACCATATATTTT
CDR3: CASSRQGPTGNTIYF

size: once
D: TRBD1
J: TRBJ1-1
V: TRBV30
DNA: TGTGCCTTGACGACAGGGGGCACTGAAGCTTTCTTT
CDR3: CALTTGGTEAFF

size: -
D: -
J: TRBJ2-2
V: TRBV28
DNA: TGTGCCAGCAGGCAGGAGAACACCGGGGAGCTGTTTTTT
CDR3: CASRQENTGELFF

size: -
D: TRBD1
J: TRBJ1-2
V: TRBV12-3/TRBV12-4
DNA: TGTGCCAGCACCCAGACAGGGTTTGGCTACACCTTC
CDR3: CASTQTGFGYTF

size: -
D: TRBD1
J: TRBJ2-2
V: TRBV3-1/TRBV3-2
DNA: TGTGCCAGCAGCCGGACAGGGGGCGACACCGGGGAGCTGTTTTTT
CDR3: CASSRTGGDTGELFF

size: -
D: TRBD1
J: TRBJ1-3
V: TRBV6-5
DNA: TGTGCCAGCAGCGACAGGGGAGGGCGAAACACCATATATTTT
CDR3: CASSDRGGRNTIYF

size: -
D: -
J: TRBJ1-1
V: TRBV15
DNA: TGTGCCACCAGCAAAGCACAGGGCAGGACTGAAGCTTTCTTT
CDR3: CATSKAQGRTEAFF

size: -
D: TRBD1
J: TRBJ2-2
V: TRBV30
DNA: TGTGCCTGGAGTGGGCAGGGGGACGAGTCCGGGGAGCTGTTTTTT
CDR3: CAWSGQGDESGELFF

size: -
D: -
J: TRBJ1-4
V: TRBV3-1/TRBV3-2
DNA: TGTGCCAGCAGCCCCGAGTTGAGTGCAACTAATGAAAAACTGTTTTTT
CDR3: CASSPELSATNEKLFF

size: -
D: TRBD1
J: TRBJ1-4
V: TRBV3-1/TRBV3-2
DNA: TGTGCCAGCAGCCTGGGGGGACAGGGCGGTGAAAAACTGTTTTTT
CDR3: CASSLGGQGGEKLFF

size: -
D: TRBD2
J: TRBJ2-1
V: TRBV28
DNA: TGTGCCAGCAGTTTATTGGCGGGGGGACCATACAATGAGCAGTTCTTC
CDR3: CASSLLAGGPYNEQFF

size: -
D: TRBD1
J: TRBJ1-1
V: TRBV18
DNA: TGTGCCAGCTCACCTCCAGGGGGTACCACTGAAGCTTTCTTT
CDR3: CASSPPGGTTEAFF

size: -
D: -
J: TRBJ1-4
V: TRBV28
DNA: TGTGCCAGCAGTTTCCCCCGACAGGCAACTAATGAAAAACTGTTTTTT
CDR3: CASSFPRQATNEKLFF

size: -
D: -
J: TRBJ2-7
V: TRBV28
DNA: TGTGCCAGCAGTTTGGAAACCGGACAGACCTCCTACGAGCAGTACTTC
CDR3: CASSLETGQTSYEQYF

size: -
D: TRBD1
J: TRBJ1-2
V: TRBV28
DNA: TGTGCCAGCAGTCCCGGTAGGACAGGAATCTTC
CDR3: CASSPGRTGIF

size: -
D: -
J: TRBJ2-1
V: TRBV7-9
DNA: TGTGCCAGCAGCGGGGGGTCCTACAATGAGCAGTTCTTC
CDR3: CASSGGSYNEQFF

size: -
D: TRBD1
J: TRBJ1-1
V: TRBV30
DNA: TGTACGATCGACAGGGGGCCGACTGAAGCTTTCTTT
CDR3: CTIDRGPTEAFF

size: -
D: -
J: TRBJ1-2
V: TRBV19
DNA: TGTGCCAGTAGTATCCAGTATGGCTACACCTTC
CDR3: CASSIQYGYTF

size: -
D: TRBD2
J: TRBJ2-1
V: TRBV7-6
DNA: TGTGCCAGCAGCTTAGATGGGGGGGTTTTCTACAATGAGCAGTTCTTC
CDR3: CASSLDGGVFYNEQFF

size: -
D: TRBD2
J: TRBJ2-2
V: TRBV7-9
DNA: TGTGCCAGCAGCGACAGGACTAGCGGGGGCGGAAACACCGGGGAGCTGTTTTTT
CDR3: CASSDRTSGGGNTGELFF

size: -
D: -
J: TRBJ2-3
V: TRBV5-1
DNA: TGCGCCAGCAGCTTGATGGGGGCTTCGGGCACAGATACGCAGTATTTT
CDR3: CASSLMGASGTDTQYF

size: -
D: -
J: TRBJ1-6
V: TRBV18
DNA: TGTGCCAGCTCACTACAAAATTCACCCCTCCACTTT
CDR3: CASSLQNSPLHF

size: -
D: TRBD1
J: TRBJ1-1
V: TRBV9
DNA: TGTGCCAGCAGCGTAGTGGGACAGGGAAGAACTGAAGCTTTCTTT
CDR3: CASSVVGQGRTEAFF

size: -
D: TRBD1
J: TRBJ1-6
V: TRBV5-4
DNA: TGTGCCAGCAGCTCGGGGCAGGGGGCTCGGTCCTATAATTCACCCCTCCACTTT
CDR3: CASSSGQGARSYNSPLHF

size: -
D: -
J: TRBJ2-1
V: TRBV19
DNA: TGTGCCAGTAGTATAAGAGGCAGCTCCTACAATGAGCAGTTCTTC
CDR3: CASSIRGSSYNEQFF

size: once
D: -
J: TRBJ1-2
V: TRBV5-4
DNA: TGTGCCAGCAGCTTGGGAGACAGGCGCACCTTC
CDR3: CASSLGDRRTF

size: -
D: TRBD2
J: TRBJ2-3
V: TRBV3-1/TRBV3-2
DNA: TGTGCCAGCAGCGCCGACACTCCTAGCGGGCTAACTACTACGCAGTATTTT
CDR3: CASSADTPSGLTTTQYF

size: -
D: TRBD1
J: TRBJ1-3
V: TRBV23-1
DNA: TGCGCCAGCAATAGACAGGGACCGAAAGGCGACTCTGGAAACACCATATATTTT
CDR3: CASNRQGPKGDSGNTIYF

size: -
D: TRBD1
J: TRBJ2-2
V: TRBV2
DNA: TGTGCCAGCAAAGATGGCCAGGGGGCCACCGGGGAGCTGTTTTTT
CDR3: CASKDGQGATGELFF

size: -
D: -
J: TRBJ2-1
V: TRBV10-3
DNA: TGTGCCATCATGCAGGGAAAAAGCAATGAGCAGTTCTTC
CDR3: CAIMQGKSNEQFF

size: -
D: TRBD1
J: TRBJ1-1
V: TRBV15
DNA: TGTGCCACCAGCAGGGAAGAACCGGGACAGAAGCTTCTGAACACTGAAGCTTTCTTT
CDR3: CATSREEPGQKLLNTEAFF

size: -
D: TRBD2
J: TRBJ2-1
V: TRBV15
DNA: TGTGCCACCAGCAACGGACTAGCGGGGGGGCGTGATGAGCAGTTCTTC
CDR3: CATSNGLAGGRDEQFF

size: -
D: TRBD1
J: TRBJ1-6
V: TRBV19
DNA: TGTGCCAGTAGTGACAGGGGGCGTTCACCCCTCCACTTT
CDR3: CASSDRGRSPLHF

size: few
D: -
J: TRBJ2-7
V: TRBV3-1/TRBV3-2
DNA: TGTGCCAGCAGCCAAGATCCCCACTACGAGCAGTACTTC
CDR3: CASSQDPHYEQYF

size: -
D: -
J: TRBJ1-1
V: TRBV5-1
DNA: TGCGCCAGCAGTACTTCACAGGGCCGAGCTTTCTTT
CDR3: CASSTSQGRAFF

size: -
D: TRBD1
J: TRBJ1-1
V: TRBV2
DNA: TGTGCCAGCGGAACGGGACAGATGAACACTGAAGCTTTCTTT
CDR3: CASGTGQMNTEAFF